This TCR beta chain is from a study of control samples from healthy donors and cancer patients. Method: immunoSEQ multiplex PCR; TCRdb's copy keeps in-frame clones and lacks some. The profile shows 160,000 or so clones, less than 95% of them singletons. Germline lookup yields CDR1 SGHRS and CDR2 YFSETQ. The CDR3 runs to 17 residues. Trimming took 0 bases from V and 7 from J, leaving 22 bases between them. The rearrangement links TRBV5-1 to TRBJ1-2; possible D gene TRBD1, 5 bases. The specimen sequenced was PBMCs. The receptor was derived from a man in his sixties with colorectal cancer. The CDR3 DNA is TGCGCCAGCAGCTTGGGGGGGAGCGGAGAGCTTCTACTTGGCTACACCTTC. This encodes CASSLGGSGELLLGYTF.